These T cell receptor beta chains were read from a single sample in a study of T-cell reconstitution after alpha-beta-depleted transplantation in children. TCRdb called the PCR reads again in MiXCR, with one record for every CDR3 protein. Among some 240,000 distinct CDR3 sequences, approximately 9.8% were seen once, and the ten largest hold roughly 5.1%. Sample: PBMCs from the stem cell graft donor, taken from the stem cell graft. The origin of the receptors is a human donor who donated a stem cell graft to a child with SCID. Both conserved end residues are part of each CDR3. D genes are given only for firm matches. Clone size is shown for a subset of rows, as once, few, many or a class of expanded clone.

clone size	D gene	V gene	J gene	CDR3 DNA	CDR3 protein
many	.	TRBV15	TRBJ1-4	TGTGCCACCACGTCGGGGAACTTTGAAAAACTGTTTTTT	CATTSGNFEKLFF
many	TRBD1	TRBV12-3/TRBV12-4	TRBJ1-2	TGTGCCAGCAGTTTTCTAGGGACAGTAAACTATGGCTACACCTTC	CASSFLGTVNYGYTF
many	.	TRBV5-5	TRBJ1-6	TGTGCCAGCAGCTTGGCTGGCAGGCTAGTAAATTCACCCCTCCACTTT	CASSLAGRLVNSPLHF
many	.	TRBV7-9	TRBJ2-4	TGTGCCAGCAGCTTAGCGCAGGCAGGCAAAAACATTCAGTACTTC	CASSLAQAGKNIQYF
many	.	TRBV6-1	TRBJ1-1	TGTGCCAGCTCCCCCCAGGGCCAGAACACTGAAGCTTTCTTT	CASSPQGQNTEAFF
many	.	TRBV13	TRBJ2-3	TGTGCCAGCAGCTTGCTGGCTGGTGGAGATACGCAGTATTTT	CASSLLAGGDTQYF
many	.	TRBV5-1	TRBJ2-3	TGCGCCAGCAGCTTGGCGCGCAATCCCACAGATACGCAGTATTTT	CASSLARNPTDTQYF
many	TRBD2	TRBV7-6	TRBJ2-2	TGTGCCAGCAGCTTAAGCGGGGGGGCCTTCGGGGAGCTGTTTTTT	CASSLSGGAFGELFF
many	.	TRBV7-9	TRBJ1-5	TGTGCCAGCAGCTTAAGCGCCGGGGTATCCAATCAGCCCCAGCATTTT	CASSLSAGVSNQPQHF
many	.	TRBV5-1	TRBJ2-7	TGCGCCAGCAGCTCGCAGGGGCCTGCCTACGAGCAGTACTTC	CASSSQGPAYEQYF
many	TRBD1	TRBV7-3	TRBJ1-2	TGTGCCAGCAGCTCCCGGGACAGGGTAAATGGCTACACCTTC	CASSSRDRVNGYTF
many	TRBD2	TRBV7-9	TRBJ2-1	TGTGCCAGCAGCTCCCCCGGGACTAGCTCCTACAATGAGCAGTTCTTC	CASSSPGTSSYNEQFF
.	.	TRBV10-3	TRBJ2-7	TGTGCCATCCGCTACAGGGACGAGCAGTACTTC	CAIRYRDEQYF
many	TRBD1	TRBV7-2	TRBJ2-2	TGTGCCAGCAGTAGACAGGGCCCGAACACCGGGGAGCTGTTTTTT	CASSRQGPNTGELFF
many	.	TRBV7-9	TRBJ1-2	TGTGCCAGCAGCTTAGTTACCGATCCCAACTATGGCTACACCTTC	CASSLVTDPNYGYTF
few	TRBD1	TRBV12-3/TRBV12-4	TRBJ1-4	TGTGCCAGCGACCCCGGGGACAGGGGTGGTGAAAAACTGTTTTTT	CASDPGDRGGEKLFF
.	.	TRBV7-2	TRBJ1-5	TGTGCCAGCAGCCCGATTCGGGGGGGCAATCAGCCCCAGCATTTT	CASSPIRGGNQPQHF
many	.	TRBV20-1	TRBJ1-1	TGCAGTGCTAGAGATACAACCGTGAACACTGAAGCTTTCTTT	CSARDTTVNTEAFF
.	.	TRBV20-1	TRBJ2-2	TGCAGTGCTAGAGATTTATTGGGACGGGGGACAGCTACGAACACCGGGGAGCTGTTTTTT	CSARDLLGRGTATNTGELFF
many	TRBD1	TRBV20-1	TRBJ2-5	TGCAGTGCTAGAGATAGCCGACAGGGTCAGTGGACCCAGTACTTC	CSARDSRQGQWTQYF
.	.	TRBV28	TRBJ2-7	TGTGCCAGCAGTTTAAAAGGACGTAAACAGTACTTC	CASSLKGRKQYF
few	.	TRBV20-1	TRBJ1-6	TGCAGTGCTAGAGATCCAGGGACCTATAATTCACCCCTCCACTTT	CSARDPGTYNSPLHF
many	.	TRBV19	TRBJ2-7	TGTGCCAGTTCCAGGCGGAGCTCCTACGAGCAGTACTTC	CASSRRSSYEQYF
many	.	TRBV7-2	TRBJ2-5	TGTGCCAGCCGGGAGTCGGGACCAAAAGAGACCCAGTACTTC	CASRESGPKETQYF
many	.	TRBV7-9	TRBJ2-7	TGTGCCAGCTCCCTCTCTGGACGTTGGTCCGAGCAGTACTTC	CASSLSGRWSEQYF
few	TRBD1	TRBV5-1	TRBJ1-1	TGCGCCAGCAGTGGGACAGGGGGAATGAACACTGAAGCTTTCTTT	CASSGTGGMNTEAFF
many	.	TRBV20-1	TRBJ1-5	TGCAGTGCTAGCAGGGGCGATCAGCCCCAGCATTTT	CSASRGDQPQHF
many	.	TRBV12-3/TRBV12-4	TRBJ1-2	TGTGCCAGCAGTCGGGCGGCAGGGTCCACCGTCTATGGCTACACCTTC	CASSRAAGSTVYGYTF
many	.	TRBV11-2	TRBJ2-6	TGTGCCAGCAGCTTAAGTTCGGTCTCGATCTCTGGGGCCAACGTCCTGACTTTC	CASSLSSVSISGANVLTF
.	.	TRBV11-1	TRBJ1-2	TGTGCCAGCAGCGTCTCAGGGGCGACTAACTATGGCTACACCTTC	CASSVSGATNYGYTF
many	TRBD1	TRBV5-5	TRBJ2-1	TGTGCCAGCAGCCGAAGGACAGGGGGCACCTACAATGAGCAGTTCTTC	CASSRRTGGTYNEQFF
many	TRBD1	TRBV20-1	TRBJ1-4	TGCAGTGCCGGACAGGGGATTAGGGAAAAACTGTTTTTT	CSAGQGIREKLFF
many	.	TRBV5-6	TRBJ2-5	TGTGCCAGCAGCTTTCCGTACCAAGAGACCCAGTACTTC	CASSFPYQETQYF
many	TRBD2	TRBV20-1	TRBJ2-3	TGCAGTGCTAGAGATCCGGGGGGGATGGAAACAGATACGCAGTATTTT	CSARDPGGMETDTQYF
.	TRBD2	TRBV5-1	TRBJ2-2	TGCGCCAGCAGTGTAGCGGGGGGGCCAAGGACCGGGGAGCTGTTTTTT	CASSVAGGPRTGELFF